This is a list of T cell receptor beta chains from one sample in a study of tumor-infiltrating lymphocytes in primary liver carcinoma. TCRdb ran MiXCR on the multiplex PCR reads and lists one entry per CDR3 protein. The sample includes around 190,000 distinct CDR3 sequences, about 82% of them seen just once. Sample: tumor tissue from primary liver carcinoma. Receptors were obtained from a man aged 40-49 years with primary liver carcinoma and hepatitis B virus infection. Each CDR3 is given with its conserved first and last residue. Fields, in order: J gene, CDR3 length, clone size, V gene, D gene, CDR3 DNA, CDR3 protein. A D gene is named only where the DNA matches it firmly. Clone sizes are given selectively: once, few, many, or a class where the clone is expanded.

TRBJ2-7	16	once	TRBV5-5	.	TGTACCAGCAGCTTGGCACAGACCGGTGCGAACTACGAGCAGTACTTC	CTSSLAQTGANYEQYF
TRBJ2-2	15	few	TRBV29-1	TRBD2	TGCAGCGTTTGGACTAGTGCGGCGAACACCGGGGAACTGTTTTTT	CSVWTSAANTGELFF
TRBJ1-1	14	.	TRBV5-4	.	TGTGCCAGCAGCTATCCCGAGGTGAACACTGAAGCTTTCTTT	CASSYPEVNTEAFF
TRBJ2-5	14	.	TRBV10-1	.	TGCCCCAGCATTGAGACGCGGGACCAAGAGACCCAGTACTTC	CPSIETRDQETQYF
TRBJ2-3	14	.	TRBV29-1	TRBD1	TGCAGCGTTTCCGGGACAGAGGCGTCATATACGCATTATTTT	CSVSGTEASYTHYF
TRBJ2-3	16	.	TRBV5-1	.	TGCGCCAGCAGCTTGAACGGCCGTGCTAGCACAGCTACACAGTATTTT	CASSLNGRASTATQYF
TRBJ2-1	15	.	TRBV6-2/TRBV6-3	.	TGTGCCAGCAGTTACCGAGGAAATGGCTACAATGTGCAGTTCTTC	CASSYRGNGYNVQFF
TRBJ1-5	16	.	TRBV12-3/TRBV12-4	TRBD1	TGTGCCAAAAGTACCGGGGACAGGCTTAGCAATCAGCCCCAGCATTTT	CAKSTGDRLSNQPQHF
TRBJ1-6	13	.	TRBV5-4	.	TGTGTCAGCCACCAGGGCAATAATTCACCCCTCCTCTTT	CVSHQGNNSPLLF
TRBJ1-6	14	.	TRBV6-6	.	TGTGTCAGCACCCACACAGAGGGAAGTTCACCCCTCCACTTT	CVSTHTEGSSPLHF
TRBJ2-2	15	.	TRBV29-1	TRBD2	TGCAGCGTTGGGACTAGCGCGGCGAACACCGGTGGGCTGTCTTTT	CSVGTSAANTGGLSF
TRBJ2-7	13	.	TRBV10-1	.	TGCGCCAGTAGTGAAGGCATCTACTACGAGCAGTGCTTC	CASSEGIYYEQCF
TRBJ2-4	15	.	TRBV11-2	.	TGTGCCAGCACCGCTTCGGCGGTATCCAAAAACATTCAATACTTC	CASTASAVSKNIQYF
TRBJ2-7	14	.	TRBV6-1	.	TGTGCCAGAAGTGAAGGAGACGCAGTCTACGAGCAGTACTTC	CARSEGDAVYEQYF
TRBJ1-5	16	.	TRBV9	TRBD1	TGTGCCAGTAGCCTACGCGGGACAGGGGGGACTCAGCCCCAGCATTTT	CASSLRGTGGTQPQHF
TRBJ2-1	17	.	TRBV11-1	.	TGTGCCAGCAGCTCAAACGGGATAAGCAGTTTGTTTAATGTGCAGTTCTTC	CASSSNGISSLFNVQFF
TRBJ2-5	16	.	TRBV28	.	TGTACCAGCAGTTTCGGGGGACGTCCCAGGGGAGAGACCCAGTACTTC	CTSSFGGRPRGETQYF
TRBJ2-5	15	few	TRBV5-1	.	TGCGCCAGCAGCTCGGCCACCTTGCGCCAAGAGACCCAGTACTTC	CASSSATLRQETQYF
TRBJ2-5	15	once	TRBV6-2/TRBV6-3	.	TGTGCCAGCAGCCCCCTGCTAGCGAGCGGAGAGATCCAGTACTTC	CASSPLLASGEIQYF
TRBJ1-1	13	.	TRBV29-1	.	.	CSVGSGSIADAFF
TRBJ1-2	14	.	TRBV5-5	.	TGTGTCAGCAGCGCTGGGACACTTAACTACGGCTACACCTTC	CVSSAGTLNYGYTF
TRBJ1-2	14	.	TRBV12-3/TRBV12-4	TRBD1	TGTGCCAACTCACGGATAGGGGGCTATGATGGCTACACCTTC	CANSRIGGYDGYTF
TRBJ2-4	14	.	TRBV25-1	TRBD2	TGTGCCAGCAGTGAGACTAGCGTCAAAAACATTCAGTACTTC	CASSETSVKNIQYF
TRBJ1-1	14	.	TRBV28	.	TGTACTAGCAGTTTAGGGGGAAAGAACACTGAAGCTTTCTTT	CTSSLGGKNTEAFF
TRBJ2-1	17	few	TRBV4-3	TRBD2	TGCGCCAGCAGACAAGAAAGGTCTAGCGGAATCCTGTATGAGCAGTTCTTC	CASRQERSSGILYEQFF
TRBJ2-7	16	.	TRBV6-5	.	TGTACCAGCAGTTACTCCAAAGACAGGCCCTCCTATGAGCAGTACTTC	CTSSYSKDRPSYEQYF
TRBJ1-3	15	.	TRBV4-1	.	TGCGCCAGCAGTCCTACAGGGTGTACTGGAAGCACCATATATTTT	CASSPTGCTGSTIYF
TRBJ2-5	15	.	TRBV6-1	TRBD1	TGTGTCAGCAGTGACCCCCGACAGGGGGTAAGGGCCCAGTACTTC	CVSSDPRQGVRAQYF
TRBJ2-7	15	.	TRBV7-9	TRBD2	TGTGCCAGCAGCCAGACAAGCGGGAGTTTCTACGAGCAGTACTTC	CASSQTSGSFYEQYF
TRBJ2-5	17	.	TRBV6-2/TRBV6-3	.	TGTGCCAGCAGTTATGGTTCAGCGGCAGGATGGGGAGAGACCCACTATTTC	CASSYGSAAGWGETHYF
TRBJ2-2	12	.	TRBV29-1	.	TGCAGCGTTATGGGTAATTCCGGGGAGCTGTTTTTT	CSVMGNSGELFF
TRBJ2-5	15	.	TRBV6-1	.	TGTATCAGCAGTGAAGCGGTGGGCGGCCAAGGGACCCAGTACTTC	CISSEAVGGQGTQYF
TRBJ1-2	12	.	TRBV12-3/TRBV12-4	.	TGTGCCATCAGACAGAGGGTCCATGGCTACACCTTC	CAIRQRVHGYTF
TRBJ1-1	9	medium-sized	TRBV6-5	.	TGTGCCAGCGTCCCGGGCGCTTTCTTT	CASVPGAFF
TRBJ2-2	16	.	TRBV5-1	TRBD2	TGCGCCAGCAGCCCGGAACCGGGAGGGAACACCGGGGAGCTGTTTTTT	CASSPEPGGNTGELFF
TRBJ2-7	16	.	TRBV5-5	.	TGTGCCAGCAGCTACCCCCCCGCCTTCGAAGTTATCGAGCATTACTTC	CASSYPPAFEVIEHYF
TRBJ2-1	17	.	TRBV5-6	.	TGTGCCAGCAGCTCTAACATACAGGGGCGGGGGTACAATGAGCAGTTCTTC	CASSSNIQGRGYNEQFF
TRBJ2-5	13	many	TRBV28	.	TGTGCCAGCAGTCCACAGCCTCAAGAGACCCAGTACTTC	CASSPQPQETQYF
TRBJ2-1	9	.	TRBV29-1	.	TGCAGCGTCGGACAGAATGGGTTCTTC	CSVGQNGFF
TRBJ2-7	16	.	TRBV6-2/TRBV6-3	.	TGTGCCAGGTGTAGTGGGCGGAGCCGCAGCTCCTACGAGCAGTACTTC	CARCSGRSRSSYEQYF
TRBJ1-1	12	.	TRBV28	.	TGTGCCAGCAGCGGACGGGAATTCGTAGCTTTCTTT	CASSGREFVAFF
TRBJ1-1	12	.	TRBV29-1	.	TGTAGCATCTCTCAGGGTAGGGCTGAAGCTTTCTTC	CSISQGRAEAFF
TRBJ2-3	15	.	TRBV11-1	TRBD2	TGTGCAAGCGACTTAGCGGGAGGAAGCACAGATACACAGTATTTT	CASDLAGGSTDTQYF
TRBJ2-1	15	.	TRBV29-1	TRBD2	TGTAGCGTTGGACTAGCGGGAGGGTTATACAATGAGCAGTCCTTC	CSVGLAGGLYNEQSF
TRBJ2-7	14	once	TRBV4-2	TRBD1	TGTGCCTGCAGCCAAGGTGACAGGGGCCACGAGCAGTATTTC	CACSQGDRGHEQYF